This T cell receptor beta chain was observed in a study of T cells after yellow fever vaccination. Study-level findings and limits: Peaking on day 5 versus 15, the secondary response was faster but weaker. Clonotypes appearing in both CD4 and CD8 compartments existed, and their share was small.

On this clonotype: The antigen is undetermined.

For TCR, cDNA came from 5'RACE template switching, which added a universal primer site and UMIs. TCRdb reprocessed the 5' RACE reads with MiXCR, giving one entry per CDR3 protein. The sample consists of approximately 510,000 distinct CDR3 sequences, around a fifth of them appearing once. In germline, CDR1 is LGHNA, CDR2 YNFKEQ. The CDR3 has 17 residues. V dropped 0 bases and J dropped 3; count of bases not matched to a gene: 8. This receptor was obtained from a man in his late teens or twenties who received the YFV17D yellow fever vaccine. The sample in question was PBMCs, obtained more than 20 days after the first yellow fever vaccination. This chain connects TRBV4-2 to TRBJ2-5; the match to TRBD2 covers 9 bases. CDR3 residues: CASSQEGGRGGEETQYF. DNA of the CDR3: TGTGCCAGCAGCCAAGAAGGTGGGCGGGGGGGGGAAGAGACCCAGTACTTC.